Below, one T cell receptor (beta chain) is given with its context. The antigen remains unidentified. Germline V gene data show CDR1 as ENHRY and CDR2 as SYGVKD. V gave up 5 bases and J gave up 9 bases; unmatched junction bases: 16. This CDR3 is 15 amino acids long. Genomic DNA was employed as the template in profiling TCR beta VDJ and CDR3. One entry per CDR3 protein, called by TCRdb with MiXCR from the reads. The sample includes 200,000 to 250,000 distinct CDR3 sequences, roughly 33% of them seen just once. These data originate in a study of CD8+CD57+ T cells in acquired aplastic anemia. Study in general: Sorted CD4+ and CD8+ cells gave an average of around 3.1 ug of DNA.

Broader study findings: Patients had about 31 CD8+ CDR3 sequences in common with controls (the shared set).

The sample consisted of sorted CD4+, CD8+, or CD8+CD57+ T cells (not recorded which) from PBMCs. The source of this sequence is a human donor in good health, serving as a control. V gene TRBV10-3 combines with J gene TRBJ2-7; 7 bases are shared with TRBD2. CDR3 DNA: TGTGCCATCAGTAGAGTAGCGGGTCCTATGGACGTGCAGTACTTC. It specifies CAISRVAGPMDVQYF.